Listed below are T cell receptor beta chains from one sample, sequenced in a study of human T cells and chemical hapten exposure. TCRdb independently ran MiXCR on the RACE reads; one entry per CDR3 protein. Among about 68,000 distinct CDR3 sequences, over 9.5% were seen once, and the ten largest hold approximately 5.2%. The sequencing used whole blood, collected in connection with sensitization to the hapten diphenylcyclopropenone (DPC). The receptors shown here come from a woman aged 45-60 years with alopecia areata. Some clones in this sample may be carry-over from other donors' samples. Both conserved end residues are part of each CDR3. D genes are given only for firm matches.

.	TRBV3-1	TRBJ1-3	CASSQDRAGAGNTIYF
.	TRBV12-3/TRBV12-4	TRBJ2-7	CASSPGGVPYEQYF
.	TRBV20-1	TRBJ2-7	CSARDPRTPTYEQYF
.	TRBV7-2	TRBJ2-5	CASSFRRETQYF
.	TRBV3-1	TRBJ2-2	CASSQGGGWNTGELFF
TRBD2	TRBV7-2	TRBJ2-3	CASSLKGTSGGSTDTQYF
TRBD1	TRBV10-2	TRBJ1-6	CASRGDRFNSPLHF
.	TRBV28	TRBJ1-1	CASSSGGIEAFF
.	TRBV28	TRBJ2-5	CASSLSGPSGETQYF
.	TRBV6-5	TRBJ1-5	CASSSAGRQPQHF
TRBD1	TRBV6-2/TRBV6-3	TRBJ2-7	CASITRKDRSDEQYF
TRBD2	TRBV29-1	TRBJ2-1	CSGEVAGGINNEQFF
.	TRBV30	TRBJ2-7	CAWSLSAGNEQYF
.	TRBV18	TRBJ2-7	CASSPPGRDNEQYF
TRBD2	TRBV24-1	TRBJ2-1	CATSGATSGSSLAGEQFF
TRBD1	TRBV7-9	TRBJ1-1	CASSLHRGNTEAFF
TRBD2	TRBV20-1	TRBJ2-7	CSAHGLVNSYEQYF
TRBD2	TRBV15	TRBJ2-5	CATSRGLAGEGTQYF
TRBD2	TRBV18	TRBJ2-1	CASSPLLSGGSYNEQFF
.	TRBV12-3/TRBV12-4	TRBJ1-5	CASSLESNQPQHF